These 10 T cell receptor beta chains originate from one sample sequenced in a study of blood T cells in healthy people across ages. Primers used in a second PCR of about 7 to 12 cycles were a sample-barcoded 5' primer and a J-beta primer mix. In TCRdb, the 5' RACE reads were re-called with MiXCR into one record per CDR3 protein. Altogether over 700,000 distinct CDR3 sequences are present, roughly 50% being singletons, with the ten largest covering about 42%. The specimen sequenced was blood. Every receptor here comes from a man aged 80 or over in good health.

V gene TRBV11-2 combines with J gene TRBJ2-1; TRBD2 matches at 7 bases. The germline gives CDR1 SGHAT, CDR2 FQNNGV. J gave up 8 bases and V 5 bases, and 9 bases lay outside the gene matches. The CDR3 is made up of 14 amino acids. The CDR3 spells CASSPLGLIHEQFF. CDR3 in DNA: TGTGCCAGCAGCCCCCTGGGACTAATTCATGAGCAGTTCTTC.

This chain's CDR3 is CASSQVRTTGELFF. As DNA, the CDR3 is TGTGCCAGCAGCCAAGTTAGGACTACCGGGGAGCTGTTTTTT. The V gene is TRBV14, the J gene TRBJ2-2, with D perhaps matching TRBD2 (5 bases). Trimming shortened V by 1 base and J by 5 bases, and 8 bases separated the two germline ends. There are 14 residues in the CDR3. Per germline, CDR1 SGHDN and CDR2 FVKESK. Complete variable domain (other parts from reference TRBV14 and TRBJ2-2): EAGVTQFPSHSVIEKGQTVTLRCDPISGHDNLYWYRRVMGKEIKFLLHFVKESKQDESGMPNNRFLAERTGGTYSTLKVQPAELEDSGVYFCASSQVRTTGELFFGEGSRLTVL.

The J gene is TRBJ2-1, the V gene TRBV4-2; D perhaps matches TRBD2 (5 bases). The CDR3 runs 15 residues. Trimming took 3 bases from V and 4 from J, leaving 13 bases between them. The germline CDR1 and CDR2 sequences are LGHNA and YNFKEQ. CDR3 sequence reads: CASSHEGEEYNEQFF. Written as DNA, the CDR3 is TGTGCCAGCAGCCACGAGGGAGAAGAGTACAATGAGCAGTTCTTC.

V gene TRBV20-1 combines with J gene TRBJ2-4; D may match TRBD1 or TRBD2 (5 bases each). The J call may not be correct, given that the DNA end is closer to TRBJ2-7. The germline gives CDR1 DFQATT, CDR2 SNEGSKA (reference sequence). The CDR3 runs 14 residues. This CDR3 reads CSARVRGGNYEQYF. CDR3 DNA sequence: TGCAGTGCTAGAGTCCGGGGCGGAAATTACGAGCAGTACTTC.

This clonotype has just one count. The chain has TRBV28 and TRBJ2-4; D may correspond to TRBD1 or TRBD2 (5 bases each). The J call may be in error: the DNA end matches TRBJ2-7 better. Per germline, CDR1 MDHEN and CDR2 SYDVKM. The CDR3 contains 11 residues. The CDR3 is CASAGAFEQYF. The CDR3 coding sequence is TGTGCCAGCGCCGGGGCGTTCGAGCAGTACTTC.

This clonotype was counted only a few times. The chain recombines TRBV6-1 with TRBJ2-7; D may be TRBD1 (6 bases). The V gene's germline CDR1 is MNHNS and CDR2 SASEGT. The CDR3 is made up of 15 amino acids. Trimming shortened V by 4 bases and J by 2 bases, and 15 bases separated the two germline ends. CDR3 bases: TGTGCCAGCAGTGGTCCCAGGGGTTTCGCCTACGAGCAGTACTTC. Protein product: CASSGPRGFAYEQYF.

The gene calls are TRBV6-5 and TRBJ1-2, with 7 bases lining up with TRBD1. CDR3 length equals 14 residues. V lost 6 bases and J lost 2; bases outside the gene matches: 6. Germline assignment: CDR1 MNHEY and CDR2 SVGAGI. The CDR3 region has the DNA TGTGCCAGCAGGAGGGACAGAGTAAACTATGGCTACACCTTC. Its protein is CASRRDRVNYGYTF.

This chain joins TRBV7-2 and TRBJ2-4; either TRBD1 or TRBD2 may supply D (5 bases each). The end of the DNA is better explained by TRBJ2-5, so the J call may be wrong. This CDR3 spans 12 amino acids. In germline, CDR1 is SGHTA, CDR2 FQGNSA. The DNA for the CDR3 is TGTGCCAGCAGCCGAGGGGTGGAGACCCAGTACTTC. Protein: CASSRGVETQYF.

This clonotype was counted a single time. This chain connects TRBV27 to TRBJ2-3, with D possibly being TRBD2 (6 bases). Germline-derived CDR1 and CDR2 are MNHEY and SMNVEV (reference sequence). The CDR3 loop spans 15 amino acids. The V and J ends lost 5 bases and 6 bases respectively, with 18 bases between them. CDR3 in amino acids: CASSLSTSLTDTQYF. CDR3 DNA sequence: TGTGCCAGCAGTCTAAGCACTAGCTTGACGGATACGCAGTATTTT.

The genes are TRBV29-1 and TRBJ1-2; D is unresolved. This CDR3 region has 11 residues. V lost 3 bases, J lost 10 bases, and 12 bases lay in between. Germline loops: CDR1 SQVTM, CDR2 ANQGSEA. CDR3 amino acids: CSVDDTTLYTF. The DNA for the CDR3 is TGCAGCGTTGACGACACCACTCTCTACACCTTC.